This TCR beta chain was obtained from a study of shared clonotypes between healthy human individuals. Study background: For every donor, three CD4 naive, three CD4 memory, two CD8 naive and one CD8 memory plates were used. Study-level results: Sampling was confined to blood; repertoires within tissues likely differ. Generation of non-shared clonotypes was less probable than generation of clonotypes shared by all four donors.

The data were produced by immunoSEQ multiplex PCR, yet TCRdb's version contains in-frame clones alone and is incomplete. The table shows over a million clones, with approximately 98% occurring only once. V lost 5 bases and J 0 bases, leaving 10 bases between the germline ends. Germline V gives CDR1 SGHVS, CDR2 FNYEAQ. The CDR3 length is 14 residues. CD4+ cells were split into CD45RA+ naive and CD45RA-negative memory subsets. As for this clone: Its antigen is as yet unknown.

The material sequenced was naive CD4+ T cells sorted from blood. Indicated subset: CD45RA+ positively selected. The receptor was isolated from a man younger than 45 in good health. The genes are TRBV7-6 and TRBJ2-5, with TRBD2 as a possible D gene (6 bases). CDR3 amino acids: CASSPGLYQETQYF. In DNA form, the CDR3 reads TGTGCCAGCAGCCCGGGACTCTACCAAGAGACCCAGTACTTC.